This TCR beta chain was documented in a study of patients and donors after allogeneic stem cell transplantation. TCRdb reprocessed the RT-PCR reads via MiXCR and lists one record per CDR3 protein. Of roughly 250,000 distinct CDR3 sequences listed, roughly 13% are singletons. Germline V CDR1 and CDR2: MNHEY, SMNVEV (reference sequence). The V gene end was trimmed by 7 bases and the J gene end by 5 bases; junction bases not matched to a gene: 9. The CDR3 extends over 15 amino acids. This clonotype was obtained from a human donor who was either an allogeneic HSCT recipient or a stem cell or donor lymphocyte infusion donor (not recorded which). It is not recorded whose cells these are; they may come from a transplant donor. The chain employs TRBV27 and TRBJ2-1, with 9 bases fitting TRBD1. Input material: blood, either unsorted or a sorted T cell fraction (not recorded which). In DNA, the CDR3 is TGTGCCAGCAAAAAGTGGGACAGGGCGGACAATGAGCAGTTCTTC. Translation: CASKKWDRADNEQFF.